These T cell receptor beta chains were read from a single sample in a study of T-cell memory formation after mild COVID-19. One entry per CDR3 protein, called by TCRdb with MiXCR from the 5' RACE reads. The profile covers roughly 370,000 distinct CDR3 sequences, with 16% appearing a single time and 20% to 25% taken by the ten largest. The sequenced sample was PBMCs or a T cell subset sorted from them (not recorded which). These receptors originate from a man between 18 and 35 years old who had mild COVID-19 (a few samples of this study predate the infection). Cell type and time point are not known. The CDR3 runs from the conserved cysteine through the conserved F or W. The order of the fields is D gene, clone size, V gene, J gene, CDR3 protein, CDR3 DNA. The D gene is left open where the match is weak. Not every row has a clone size; where given, it reads once, few, many or a size class.

.	.	TRBV4-3	TRBJ1-2	CASSPRTEFYGYTF	TGCGCCAGCAGCCCTCGGACGGAATTCTATGGCTACACCTTC
.	few	TRBV12-3/TRBV12-4	TRBJ2-5	CASSLRGLELGTQYF	TGTGCCAGCAGTTTACGGGGGCTTGAGTTAGGGACCCAGTACTTC
.	.	TRBV7-9	TRBJ1-3	CASSPTSSGNTIYF	TGTGCCAGCTCACCGACCAGTTCTGGAAACACCATATATTTT
.	.	TRBV20-1	TRBJ1-2	CSARDLGGDYGYTF	TGCAGTGCTAGAGATCTGGGTGGGGACTATGGCTACACCTTC
.	many	TRBV6-2/TRBV6-3	TRBJ2-1	CASSYEFWEQFF	TGTGCCAGCAGTTACGAATTTTGGGAGCAGTTCTTC
.	few	TRBV5-1	TRBJ2-3	CASSLASHLEADTQYF	TGCGCCAGCAGCTTGGCTAGTCACCTGGAGGCAGATACGCAGTATTTT
.	.	TRBV20-1	TRBJ2-3	CSASRSQMGDTQYF	TGCAGTGCTAGTAGGTCGCAGATGGGAGATACGCAGTATTTT
.	.	TRBV29-1	TRBJ2-7	CSGQVENSYEQYF	TGCAGCGGCCAGGTAGAGAACTCCTACGAGCAGTACTTC
.	many	TRBV4-1	TRBJ1-6	CASSPIGREANSPLHF	TGCGCCAGCAGCCCCATTGGGAGGGAGGCTAATTCACCCCTCCACTTT
.	.	TRBV27	TRBJ1-2	CASSPAGAEGYTF	TGTGCCAGCAGTCCGGCGGGGGCAGAGGGCTACACCTTC
.	few	TRBV7-8	TRBJ2-1	CASSSNVVNFDEQFF	TGTGCCAGCAGCTCCAATGTGGTTAATTTTGATGAGCAGTTCTTC
.	many	TRBV5-1	TRBJ2-5	CASSGGTAPLQETQYF	TGCGCCAGCAGCGGGGGGACAGCGCCCCTACAAGAGACCCAGTACTTC
.	few	TRBV14	TRBJ2-7	CASSQWGGPGEQYF	TGTGCCAGCAGCCAATGGGGGGGGCCGGGCGAGCAGTACTTC
TRBD1	few	TRBV5-1	TRBJ2-7	CASSFGQGIYEQYF	TGCGCCAGCAGCTTTGGACAGGGGATCTACGAGCAGTACTTC
.	few	TRBV6-5	TRBJ1-2	CASTNRQSGYTF	TGTGCCAGCACCAACAGACAGAGTGGCTACACCTTC
.	.	TRBV7-2	TRBJ1-1	CASSLRADTEAFF	TGTGCCAGCAGCTTACGTGCAGACACTGAAGCTTTCTTT
TRBD1	.	TRBV9	TRBJ2-1	CASRQGAGDEQFF	TGTGCCAGCAGACAGGGGGCTGGGGATGAGCAGTTCTTC
.	many	TRBV6-6	TRBJ1-1	CASSYGRGGTEAFF	TGTGCCAGCAGTTACGGTAGAGGGGGCACTGAAGCTTTCTTT
TRBD1	many	TRBV12-3/TRBV12-4	TRBJ2-7	CASRIIDRGRSNEQYF	TGTGCCAGCAGGATCATAGACAGGGGGCGGAGTAACGAGCAGTACTTC
.	few	TRBV7-9	TRBJ2-7	CASSLVGGRGSYEQYF	TGTGCCAGCAGCTTAGTAGGTGGACGGGGATCCTACGAGCAGTACTTC
TRBD1	.	TRBV5-1	TRBJ2-3	CASSLEGTAFTDTQYF	TGCGCCAGCAGCTTGGAAGGGACAGCTTTCACAGATACGCAGTATTTT
.	.	TRBV12-3/TRBV12-4	TRBJ1-2	CASSLAASFGGYTF	TGTGCCAGCAGTTTAGCGGCGAGCTTTGGAGGCTACACCTTC
.	.	TRBV7-6	TRBJ2-2	CASSLRRGSGELFF	TGTGCCAGCAGCCTACGGCGGGGTTCCGGGGAGCTGTTTTTT